This TCR beta chain was profiled in a study of chemoradiotherapy in HPV16-positive cancers. Background on the study: Candidate HPV-specific T-cell clones and common TCR motifs came from functional assays in a couple of HPV16-positive patients.

TCRdb keeps only in-frame clones here, not all; method: immunoSEQ multiplex PCR. Of about 8,600 clones listed, just over 70% are singletons. Study observations and caveats: In HPV16-positive patients, HPV-responsive T-cell expansion tracked better recurrence-free survival. During treatment, candidate HPV-specific clones and E7-related motifs expanded in tumor.

Repertoires were sampled repeatedly during chemoradiotherapy. V lost 11 bases to trimming and J lost 4 bases, with 18 bases between them. The CDR3 sequence is 13 residues long. Germline loops: CDR1 MNHEY, CDR2 SMNVEV (reference sequence). Comment on this clone: Its antigen is still unknown.

This specimen was collected from a patient who underwent chemoradiotherapy. This receptor was taken from a human donor with HPV-associated anogenital cancer. The V and J genes are TRBV27 and TRBJ2-7, with D perhaps TRBD1 or TRBD2 (6 bases each). The CDR3 bases are TGTGCCGGCTCGGCGACAGGACTATACGAGCAGTACTTC. This encodes CAGSATGLYEQYF.